Listed below are T cell receptor beta chains from one sample, sequenced in a study of blood T cell repertoires in COVID-19. The method was immunoSEQ multiplex PCR; TCRdb's version includes in-frame clones alone and lacks a portion of them. Of roughly 200,000 clones listed, over 75% are singletons. Sequencing input: peripheral blood. Receptors originate from a man in his fifties who had recovered from COVID-19. The CDR3 runs from the conserved cysteine through the conserved F or W. The order of the fields is D gene, clone size, J gene, V gene, CDR3 protein, CDR3 DNA. The D gene is left open where the match is weak. A row's size may be missing; if present it is once, few, many or a size class.

>.|.|TRBJ2-5|TRBV7-9
CASRTPGLGAQYF
TGTGCCAGCAGGACCCCGGGCCTAGGGGCCCAGTACTTC
>TRBD2|.|TRBJ2-2|TRBV10-3
CAISESAGLAVNTGELFF
TGTGCCATCAGTGAGTCAGCAGGACTAGCGGTGAACACCGGGGAGCTGTTTTTT
>.|once|TRBJ1-1|TRBV7-2
CASSPTGEAFF
TGTGCCAGCAGTCCAACAGGTGAAGCTTTCTTT
>.|.|TRBJ2-6|TRBV19
CASLQGTAGANVLTF
TGTGCCAGTTTACAGGGGACTGCAGGGGCCAACGTCCTGACTTTC
>TRBD1|.|TRBJ2-6|TRBV19
CASSPTGGAGANVLTF
TGTGCCAGTAGTCCGACAGGGGGCGCTGGGGCCAACGTCCTGACTTTC
>TRBD1|.|TRBJ2-7|TRBV5-1
CASSWGDREVDEQYF
TGCGCCAGCAGCTGGGGGGACAGGGAAGTGGACGAGCAGTACTTC
>TRBD1|.|TRBJ2-4|TRBV19
CASSPGQGATKNIQYF
TGTGCCAGTAGTCCGGGACAGGGGGCGACCAAAAACATTCAGTACTTC
>.|.|TRBJ2-1|TRBV5-4
CASSFGGFNYNEQFF
TGTGCCAGCAGCTTTGGGGGGTTCAACTACAATGAGCAGTTCTTC
>TRBD2|.|TRBJ2-7|TRBV5-5
CASSLLPGGEDEQYF
TGTGCCAGCAGCTTGCTACCGGGAGGCGAGGACGAGCAGTACTTC
>.|once|TRBJ2-7|TRBV11-2
CASSLGIGQYDEQYF
TGTGCCAGCAGCTTAGGTATCGGACAGTACGACGAGCAGTACTTC
>.|few|TRBJ2-1|TRBV24-1
CATSDQSGSSYNEQFF
TGTGCCACCAGTGATCAAAGCGGAAGCTCCTACAATGAGCAGTTCTTC
>TRBD1|.|TRBJ1-2|TRBV19
CASSNRTTGQGAGYTF
TGTGCCAGTAGTAACAGGACTACGGGACAGGGTGCCGGCTACACCTTC
>.|.|TRBJ2-7|TRBV29-1
CSVSASSYEQYF
TGCAGCGTTTCAGCGTCGTCCTACGAGCAGTACTTC
>.|.|TRBJ2-7|TRBV11-2
CASSFSAGGPYEQYF
TGTGCCAGCAGCTTTTCGGCAGGGGGGCCCTACGAGCAGTACTTC
>.|.|TRBJ2-3|TRBV14
CASSQEGRRTDTQYF
TGTGCCAGCAGCCAAGAGGGGCGACGCACAGATACGCAGTATTTT
>.|.|TRBJ1-6|TRBV10-3
CAISVSPSGGSNSPLHF
TGTGCCATCAGTGTCTCACCCAGCGGGGGTTCCAATTCACCCCTCCACTTT
>TRBD2|.|TRBJ2-3|TRBV7-3
CASSFAGGGTDTQYF
TGTGCCAGCAGCTTCGCGGGAGGGGGCACAGATACGCAGTATTTT
>TRBD1|.|TRBJ2-2|TRBV30
CAWSPTGGGELFF
TGTGCCTGGAGCCCGACAGGGGGCGGGGAGCTGTTTTTT
>.|few|TRBJ2-3|TRBV5-1
CASSSGRTTDTQYF
TGCGCCAGCAGCAGCGGACGCACTACAGATACGCAGTATTTT
>TRBD2|few|TRBJ2-1|TRBV9
CASSVVSGSGNEQFF
TGTGCCAGCAGCGTAGTTAGCGGGAGCGGGAATGAGCAGTTCTTC
>TRBD1|.|TRBJ1-2|TRBV6-2/TRBV6-3
CASSDLTGQGARNGYTF
TGTGCCAGCAGCGATCTCACGGGACAGGGGGCGCGTAATGGCTACACCTTC
>TRBD2|.|TRBJ2-7|TRBV24-1
CATISALAGGPIYEQYF
TGTGCCACCATCTCAGCTTTAGCGGGAGGGCCCATCTACGAGCAGTACTTC
>TRBD1|.|TRBJ1-2|TRBV7-3
CASSLGQGDGYTF
TGTGCCAGCAGCTTGGGTCAGGGGGATGGCTACACCTTC
>TRBD2|few|TRBJ2-2|TRBV30
CAWSVVAGGFNAGELFF
TGTGCCTGGAGTGTGGTAGCGGGAGGTTTTAATGCCGGGGAGCTGTTTTTT
>TRBD2|.|TRBJ2-2|TRBV29-1
CSARTSGSETGELFF
TGCAGCGCTAGGACTAGCGGGAGTGAAACCGGGGAGCTGTTTTTT
>TRBD2|.|TRBJ2-7|TRBV4-1
CASSQQAGTRTYEQYF
TGCGCCAGCAGCCAACAGGCCGGGACTAGGACCTACGAGCAGTACTTC
>TRBD2|.|TRBJ2-3|TRBV30
CAWSWGGRNADTQYF
TGTGCCTGGAGTTGGGGCGGGAGAAACGCAGATACGCAGTATTTT
>TRBD2|.|TRBJ2-2|TRBV11-3
CASSFGGGTGELFF
TGTGCCAGCAGCTTTGGCGGGGGCACCGGGGAGCTGTTTTTT
>TRBD1|.|TRBJ1-4|TRBV11-2
CASSSLKGTGDEKLFF
TGTGCCAGCAGTTCCCTCAAAGGGACAGGGGATGAAAAACTGTTTTTT
>.|.|TRBJ1-1|TRBV5-1
CASSWAALNTEAFF
TGCGCCAGCAGCTGGGCAGCTTTGAACACTGAAGCTTTCTTT
>TRBD1|.|TRBJ1-5|TRBV6-2/TRBV6-3
CASSFSTMFGTGNNQPQHF
TGTGCCAGCAGTTTTTCAACGATGTTCGGGACAGGGAACAATCAGCCCCAGCATTTT
>.|.|TRBJ1-2|TRBV5-1
CASSFTDNYGYTF
TGCGCCAGCAGCTTTACAGATAACTATGGCTACACCTTC
>.|once|TRBJ1-1|TRBV30
CAWSLGGNTEAFF
TGTGCCTGGAGTTTGGGGGGTAACACTGAAGCTTTCTTT
>TRBD2|.|TRBJ2-2|TRBV28
CASSSPLAGGAGELFF
TGTGCCAGCAGTTCACCGCTAGCGGGAGGGGCCGGGGAGCTGTTTTTT
>TRBD1|.|TRBJ2-1|TRBV24-1
CATSDTGTGGYNEQFF
TGTGCCACCAGTGATACGGGGACAGGGGGCTATAATGAGCAGTTCTTC
>TRBD2|.|TRBJ2-1|TRBV6-5
CASSLGLAGVSEQFF
TGTGCCAGCAGCTTGGGACTAGCGGGAGTTAGTGAGCAGTTCTTC
>TRBD2|few|TRBJ2-7|TRBV6-2/TRBV6-3
CASSYLRYSGRALVYEQYF
TGTGCCAGCAGTTACTTGCGGTACAGCGGGAGGGCCCTCGTTTACGAGCAGTACTTC
>.|.|TRBJ2-3|TRBV3-1/TRBV3-2
CASSQAGKDTQYF
TGTGCCAGCAGCCAAGCGGGAAAAGATACGCAGTATTTT
>.|many|TRBJ2-7|TRBV12-3/TRBV12-4
CASSLRYGYEQYF
TGTGCCAGCAGTTTGAGGTACGGCTACGAGCAGTACTTC
>.|.|TRBJ2-2|TRBV19
CASRTEFTGELFF
TGTGCCAGTAGAACGGAGTTCACCGGGGAGCTGTTTTTT
>TRBD1|.|TRBJ1-1|TRBV19
CASKTLDRGNTEAFF
TGTGCCAGTAAAACTCTTGACAGGGGGAACACTGAAGCTTTCTTT
>.|.|TRBJ1-6|TRBV6-5
CASSTRRVRSPLHF
TGTGCCAGCAGTACCCGCAGGGTACGTTCACCCCTCCACTTT
>.|few|TRBJ1-1|TRBV3-1/TRBV3-2
CASSQDRVNTEAFF
TGTGCCAGCAGCCAAGACAGGGTGAACACTGAAGCTTTCTTT
>.|.|TRBJ1-5|TRBV2
CASKGDNQPQHF
TGTGCCAGCAAGGGGGACAATCAGCCCCAGCATTTT
>.|.|TRBJ1-2|TRBV29-1
CSVAEPTGANYGYTF
TGCAGCGTTGCCGAACCGACGGGGGCTAACTATGGCTACACCTTC
>TRBD2|.|TRBJ2-2|TRBV10-3
CAISESSGRALGELFF
TGTGCCATCAGTGAGTCTAGCGGGAGGGCCCTCGGGGAGCTGTTTTTT
>.|.|TRBJ1-2|TRBV12-3/TRBV12-4
CATGQNQNDGYTF
TGTGCCACCGGACAGAATCAGAATGATGGCTACACCTTC